This T cell receptor (beta chain) stems from a study of shared clonotypes between healthy human individuals. Study observations and caveats: All-four-donor shared clonotypes had higher generation probabilities than non-shared clonotypes did.

All donors were Caucasian adults living in Nashville, Tennessee. The data were produced by immunoSEQ multiplex PCR, yet TCRdb's version contains in-frame clones alone and is incomplete. The sample includes 2 million to 2.5 million clones, approximately 96% of them seen just once. Trimming removed 0 bases at V and 0 bases at J, with 6 bases between. The CDR3 loop spans 14 amino acids. Germline V gives CDR1 SGDLS, CDR2 YYNGEE. This clone was recorded only once. No antigen is known for it. This same CDR3 is encoded by further DNA sequences in the sample. This TCR derives from a man aged 18 to 30 in good health. V gene TRBV9 combines with J gene TRBJ1-1; no clear D. Material for sequencing was naive CD4+ T cells sorted from blood. This sample's subset: CD45RA+ positively selected. The CDR3 spells CASSVGTLNTEAFF. CDR3 coding DNA: TGTGCCAGCAGCGTAGGTACGTTGAACACTGAAGCTTTCTTT. The whole variable domain, remainder taken from reference TRBV9 and TRBJ1-1, is DSGVTQTPKHLITATGQRVTLRCSPRSGDLSVYWYQQSLDQGLQFLIQYYNGEERAKGNILERFSAQQFPDLHSELNLSSLELGDSALYFCASSVGTLNTEAFFGQGTRLTVV.